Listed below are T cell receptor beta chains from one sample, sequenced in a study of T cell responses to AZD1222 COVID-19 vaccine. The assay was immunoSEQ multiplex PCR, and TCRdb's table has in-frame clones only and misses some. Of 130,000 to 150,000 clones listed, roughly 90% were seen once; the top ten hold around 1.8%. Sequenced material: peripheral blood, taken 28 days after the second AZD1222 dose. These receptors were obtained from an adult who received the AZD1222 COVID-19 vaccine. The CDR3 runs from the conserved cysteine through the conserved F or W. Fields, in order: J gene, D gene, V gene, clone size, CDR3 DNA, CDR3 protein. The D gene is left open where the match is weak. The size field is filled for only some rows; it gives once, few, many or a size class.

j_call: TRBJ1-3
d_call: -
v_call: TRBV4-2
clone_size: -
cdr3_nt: TGTGCCAGCAGCCAAGGGAGACTCTCTGGAAACACCATATATTTT
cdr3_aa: CASSQGRLSGNTIYF

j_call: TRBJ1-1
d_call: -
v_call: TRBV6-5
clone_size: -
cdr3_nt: TGTGCCAGCAGTTCTGGGTGGACTGGAGCTTTCTTT
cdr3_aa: CASSSGWTGAFF

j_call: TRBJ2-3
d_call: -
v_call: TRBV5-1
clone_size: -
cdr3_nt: TGCGCCAGCAGCTTGGATCCGAGCACAGATACGCAGTATTTT
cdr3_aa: CASSLDPSTDTQYF

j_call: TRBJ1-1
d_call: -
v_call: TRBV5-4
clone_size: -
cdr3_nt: TGTGCCAGCAGCTGGGGACACAACACTGAAGCTTTCTTT
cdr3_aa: CASSWGHNTEAFF

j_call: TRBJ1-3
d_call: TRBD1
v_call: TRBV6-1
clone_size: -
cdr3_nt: TGTGCCAGCAGTGAAGCCAGGGGGCGCGGAAACACCATATATTTT
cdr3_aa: CASSEARGRGNTIYF

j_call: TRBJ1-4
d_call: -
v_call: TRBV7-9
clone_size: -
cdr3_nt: TGTGCCAGCAGCCAAGTGGGATCGGGGGCGCGTGAAAAACTGTTTTTT
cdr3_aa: CASSQVGSGAREKLFF

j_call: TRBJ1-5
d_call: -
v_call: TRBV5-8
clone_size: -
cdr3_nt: TGTGCCAGCAGACGGGACGTTGATCAGCCCCAGCATTTT
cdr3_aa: CASRRDVDQPQHF

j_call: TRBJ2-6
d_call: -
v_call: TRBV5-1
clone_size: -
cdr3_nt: TGCGCCAGCAGCGGAAGCTTCCCTGGGGCCAACGTCCTGACTTTC
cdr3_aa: CASSGSFPGANVLTF

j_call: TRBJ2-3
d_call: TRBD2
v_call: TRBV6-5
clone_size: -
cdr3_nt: TGTGCCAGCAGAGGCAGCGGGGGTGGATGGGATACGCAGTATTTT
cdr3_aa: CASRGSGGGWDTQYF

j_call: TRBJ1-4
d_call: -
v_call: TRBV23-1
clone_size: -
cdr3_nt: TGCGCCAGCAAGGTGCCAGGGCACGAAAAACTGTTTTTT
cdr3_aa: CASKVPGHEKLFF

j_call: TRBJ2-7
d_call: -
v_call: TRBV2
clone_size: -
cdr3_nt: TGTGCCAGCAGTGTTGACGGAAAGCAGTACTTC
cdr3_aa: CASSVDGKQYF

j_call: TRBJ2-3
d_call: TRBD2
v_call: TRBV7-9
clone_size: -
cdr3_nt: TGTGCCAGCAGCTTCCGGCGGACTAGCGGGAACACAGATACGCAGTATTTT
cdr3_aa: CASSFRRTSGNTDTQYF

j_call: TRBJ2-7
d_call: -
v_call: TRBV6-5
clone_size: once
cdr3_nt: TGTGCCAGCAGTTACTCGGCTAGCAGCGGGTACGAGCAGTACTTC
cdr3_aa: CASSYSASSGYEQYF

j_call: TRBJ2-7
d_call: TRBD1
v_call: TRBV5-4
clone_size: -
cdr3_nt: TGTGCCAGCAGCAATCCGGGACAGGGGGGGGACGAGCAGTACTTC
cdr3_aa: CASSNPGQGGDEQYF

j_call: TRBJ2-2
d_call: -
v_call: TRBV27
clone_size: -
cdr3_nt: TGTGCCAGCTCGCTAGATTTGTACACCGGGGAGCTGTTTTTT
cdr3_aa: CASSLDLYTGELFF

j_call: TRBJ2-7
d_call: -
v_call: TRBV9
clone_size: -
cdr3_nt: TGTGCCAGCAGCGGGACCGGAACAGTTACTTACGAGCAGTACTTC
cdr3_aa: CASSGTGTVTYEQYF

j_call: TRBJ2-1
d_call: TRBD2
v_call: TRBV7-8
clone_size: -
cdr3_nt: TGTGCCAGCAGCCCCCGGACTAGCGGGAGCTCCTACAATGAGCAGTTCTTC
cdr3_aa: CASSPRTSGSSYNEQFF

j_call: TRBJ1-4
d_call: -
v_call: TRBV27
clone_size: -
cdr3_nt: TGTGCCAGCAGGCGGTGGGGGGCGGGTGAAAAACTGTTTTTT
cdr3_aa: CASRRWGAGEKLFF

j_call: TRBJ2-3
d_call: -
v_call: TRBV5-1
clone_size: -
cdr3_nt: TGCGCCAGCAGCCTCGGAGGCCAGCTACAGACAGATACGCAGTATTTT
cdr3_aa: CASSLGGQLQTDTQYF

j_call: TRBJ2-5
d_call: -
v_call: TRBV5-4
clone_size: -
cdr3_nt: TGTGCCAGCAGCTTGGGATATAACATCGGGACTTCGGGAGAGACCCAGTACTTC
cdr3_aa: CASSLGYNIGTSGETQYF

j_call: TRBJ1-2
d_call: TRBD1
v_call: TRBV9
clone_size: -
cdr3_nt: TGTGCCAGCAGCCCGGGAGGGGGCGCAAGTATCAATGGCTACACCTTC
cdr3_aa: CASSPGGGASINGYTF

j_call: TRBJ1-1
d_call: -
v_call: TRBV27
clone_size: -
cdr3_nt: TGTGCCAGCAGTTTATTGTCGGGAAACACTGAAGCTTTCTTT
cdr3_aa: CASSLLSGNTEAFF

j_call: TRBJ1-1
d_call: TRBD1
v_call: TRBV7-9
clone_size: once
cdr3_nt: TGTGCCAGCAGCCCACCGGGACAGAAGAACACTGAAGCTTTCTTT
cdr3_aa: CASSPPGQKNTEAFF

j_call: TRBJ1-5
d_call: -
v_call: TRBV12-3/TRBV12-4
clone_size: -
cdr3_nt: TGTGCCAGCAGTCCCGGGTGGGACGGGGCCCAGCATTTT
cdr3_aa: CASSPGWDGAQHF

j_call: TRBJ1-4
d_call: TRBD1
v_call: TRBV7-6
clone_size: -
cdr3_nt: TGTGCCAGCAGCTTACGTTCAATCGGACAGGGGAATGAAAAACTGTTTTTT
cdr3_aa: CASSLRSIGQGNEKLFF

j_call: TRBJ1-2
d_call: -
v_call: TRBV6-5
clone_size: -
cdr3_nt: TGTGCCAGCAGTTACTCGAGAGTATACCATGGCTACACCTTC
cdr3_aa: CASSYSRVYHGYTF

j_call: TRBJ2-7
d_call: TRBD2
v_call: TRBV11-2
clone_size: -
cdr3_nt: TGTGCCAGCAGCTTAGATGACCCCAGCGGGGGGGGTTACGAGCAGTACTTC
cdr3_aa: CASSLDDPSGGGYEQYF

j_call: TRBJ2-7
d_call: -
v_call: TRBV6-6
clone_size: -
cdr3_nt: TGTGCCAGCAGTTATGCAGCGGGCTACGAGCAGTACTTC
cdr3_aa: CASSYAAGYEQYF

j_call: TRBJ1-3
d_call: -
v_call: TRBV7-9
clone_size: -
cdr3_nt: TGTGCCAGCAGCTTCCTGATTTCTGGAAACACCATATATTTT
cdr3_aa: CASSFLISGNTIYF

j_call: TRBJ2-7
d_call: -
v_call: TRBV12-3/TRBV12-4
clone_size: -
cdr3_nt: TGTGCCAGCAGCCTGGTGCGCTACGAGCAGTACTTC
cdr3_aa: CASSLVRYEQYF

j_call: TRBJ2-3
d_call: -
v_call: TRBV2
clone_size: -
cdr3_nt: TGTGCCAGCAGTGATGGCACGTCTTTCCTCACAGATACGCAGTATTTT
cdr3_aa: CASSDGTSFLTDTQYF

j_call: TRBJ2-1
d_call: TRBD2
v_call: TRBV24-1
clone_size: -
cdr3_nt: TGTGCCACCAGTGACGCGGGAGGGTCTTACAATGAGCAGTTCTTC
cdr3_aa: CATSDAGGSYNEQFF

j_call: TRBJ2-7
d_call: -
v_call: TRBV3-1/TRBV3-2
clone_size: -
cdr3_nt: TGTGCCAGCAGCCTCAGAGGGCCCTATCCCCCTCTGGGGGAGCAGTACTTC
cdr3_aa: CASSLRGPYPPLGEQYF

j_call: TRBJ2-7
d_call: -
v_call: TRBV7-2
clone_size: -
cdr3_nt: TGTGCCAGCAGCTTAGGGGGGGTTTCCTACGAGCAGTACTTC
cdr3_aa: CASSLGGVSYEQYF

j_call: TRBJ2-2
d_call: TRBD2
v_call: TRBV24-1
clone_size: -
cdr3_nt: TGTGCCACCAGTGATTCAACAGGGCTAGCGGGAGTGGCCGGGGAGCTGTTTTTT
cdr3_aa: CATSDSTGLAGVAGELFF